This T cell receptor (beta chain) was found in a study of PD-L1 blockade in urothelial cancer. Assay: immunoSEQ multiplex PCR; the TCRdb copy retains only in-frame clones and omits some. The table lists some 97,000 clones, 91% of them singletons. The germline gives CDR1 GTSNPN, CDR2 SVGIG (reference sequence). Trimming took 3 bases from V and 0 from J, leaving 12 bases between them. The CDR3 totals 14 residues. The chain couples TRBV30 to TRBJ2-7, with D uncertain. The sequencing here drew on PBMCs, taken around atezolizumab (anti-PD-L1) treatment. The receptor was derived from a woman of 80 years or more with urothelial cancer. Here the CDR3 reads CAWRTRLGSYEQYF. Here the CDR3 DNA reads TGTGCCTGGAGAACACGGCTAGGCTCCTACGAGCAGTACTTC.